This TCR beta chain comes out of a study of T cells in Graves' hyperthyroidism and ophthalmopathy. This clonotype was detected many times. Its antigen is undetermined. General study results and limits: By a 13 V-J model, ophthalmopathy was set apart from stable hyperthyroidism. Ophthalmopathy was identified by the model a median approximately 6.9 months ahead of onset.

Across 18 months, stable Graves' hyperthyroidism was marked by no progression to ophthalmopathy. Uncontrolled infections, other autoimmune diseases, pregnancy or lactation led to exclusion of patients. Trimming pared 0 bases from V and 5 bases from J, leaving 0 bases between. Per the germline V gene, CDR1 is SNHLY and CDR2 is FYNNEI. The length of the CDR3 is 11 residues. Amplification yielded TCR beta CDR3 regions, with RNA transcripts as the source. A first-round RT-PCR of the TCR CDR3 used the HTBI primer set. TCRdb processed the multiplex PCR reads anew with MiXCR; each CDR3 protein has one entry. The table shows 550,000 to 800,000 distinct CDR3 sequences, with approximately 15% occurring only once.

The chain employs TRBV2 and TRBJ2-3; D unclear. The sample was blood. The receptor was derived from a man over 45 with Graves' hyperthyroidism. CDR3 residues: CASSEADTQYF. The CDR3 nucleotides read TGTGCCAGCAGTGAAGCAGATACGCAGTATTTT.